This T cell receptor beta chain was sequenced for a study of CD8 T cells in Susac syndrome. The junction had 15 bases not matched to a gene; V was cut back by 8 bases and J by 7 bases. The CDR3 totals 15 residues. Reverse transcription of about 0.5 to 1 ug RNA was carried out with random hexamers. The authors amplified TCR beta CDR3 across 54 Vbeta and 13 Jbeta using immunoSEQ multiplex PCR. TCRdb redid the calling of the immunoSEQ multiplex PCR reads with MiXCR, one entry per CDR3 protein. The table records 350,000 to 550,000 distinct CDR3 sequences, 75% to 90% of them present only once. The material sequenced was CD8+ T cells from PBMCs. The sequence derives from a human donor with multiple sclerosis. The chain links TRBV12-3 or TRBV12-4 to TRBJ1-2; TRBD1 matches 8 bases. The DNA of the CDR3 is TGTGCCAGCGGACCAGGGGGCGGGATGTGGACTGGCTACACCTTC. The encoded protein is CASGPGGGMWTGYTF.